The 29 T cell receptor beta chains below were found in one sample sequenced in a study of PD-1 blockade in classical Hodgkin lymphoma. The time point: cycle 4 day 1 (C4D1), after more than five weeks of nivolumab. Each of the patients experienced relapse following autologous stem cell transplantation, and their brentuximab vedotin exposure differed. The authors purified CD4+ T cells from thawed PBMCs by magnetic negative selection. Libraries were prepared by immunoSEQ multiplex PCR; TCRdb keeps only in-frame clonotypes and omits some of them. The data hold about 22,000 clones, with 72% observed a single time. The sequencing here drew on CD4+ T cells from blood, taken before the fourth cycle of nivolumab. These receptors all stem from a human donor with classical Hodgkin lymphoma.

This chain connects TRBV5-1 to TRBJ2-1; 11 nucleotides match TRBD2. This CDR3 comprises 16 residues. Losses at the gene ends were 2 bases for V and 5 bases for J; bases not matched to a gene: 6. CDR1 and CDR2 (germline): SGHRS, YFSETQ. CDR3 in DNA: TGCGCCAGCAGCTTAGAGCCTAGCGGGGGGAACAATGAGCAGTTCTTC. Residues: CASSLEPSGGNNEQFF.

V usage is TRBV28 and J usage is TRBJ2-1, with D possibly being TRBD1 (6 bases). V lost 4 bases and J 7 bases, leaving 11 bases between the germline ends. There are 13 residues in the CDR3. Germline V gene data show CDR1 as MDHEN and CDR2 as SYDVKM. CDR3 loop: CASSWTVLNEQFF. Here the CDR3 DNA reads TGTGCCAGCAGTTGGACAGTATTGAATGAGCAGTTCTTC.

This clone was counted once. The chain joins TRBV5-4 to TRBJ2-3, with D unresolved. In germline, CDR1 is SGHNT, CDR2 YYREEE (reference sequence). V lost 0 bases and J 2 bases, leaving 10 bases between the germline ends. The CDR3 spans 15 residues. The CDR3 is CASSLANVFTDTQYF. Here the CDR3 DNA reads TGTGCCAGCAGCTTGGCCAACGTTTTCACAGATACGCAGTATTTT.

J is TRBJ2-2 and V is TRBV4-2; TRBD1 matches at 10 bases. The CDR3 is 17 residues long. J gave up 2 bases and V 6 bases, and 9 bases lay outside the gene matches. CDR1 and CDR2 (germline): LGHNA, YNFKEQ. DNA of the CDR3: TGTGCCAGCAGAATGACAGGGGGCCTTTTCAACACCGGGGAGCTGTTTTTT. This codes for CASRMTGGLFNTGELFF.

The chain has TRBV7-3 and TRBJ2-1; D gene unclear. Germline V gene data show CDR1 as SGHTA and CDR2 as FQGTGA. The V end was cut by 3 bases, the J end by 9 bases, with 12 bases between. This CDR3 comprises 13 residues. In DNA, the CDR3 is TGTGCCAGCAGCTTCTTCGAAGCGACTGAGCAGTTCTTC. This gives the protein CASSFFEATEQFF.

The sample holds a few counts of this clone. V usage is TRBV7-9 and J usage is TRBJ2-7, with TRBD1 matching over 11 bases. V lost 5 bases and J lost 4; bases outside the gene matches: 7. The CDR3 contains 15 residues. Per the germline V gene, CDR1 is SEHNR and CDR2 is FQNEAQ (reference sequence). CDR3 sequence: CASSPRTGGAYEQYF. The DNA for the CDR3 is TGTGCCAGCAGCCCACGGACAGGGGGCGCTTACGAGCAGTACTTC.

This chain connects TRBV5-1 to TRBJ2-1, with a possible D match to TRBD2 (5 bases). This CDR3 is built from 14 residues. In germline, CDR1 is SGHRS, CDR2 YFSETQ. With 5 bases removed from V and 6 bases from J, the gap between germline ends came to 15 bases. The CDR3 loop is CASRRNAGPNEQFF. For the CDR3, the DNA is TGCGCCAGCAGGAGGAACGCGGGCCCCAATGAGCAGTTCTTC.

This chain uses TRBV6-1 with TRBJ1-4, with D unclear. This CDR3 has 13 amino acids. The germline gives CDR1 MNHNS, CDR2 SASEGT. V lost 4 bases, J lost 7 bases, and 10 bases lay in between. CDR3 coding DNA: TGTGCCAGCAGTGGCAGTTGGAGTGAAAAACTGTTTTTT. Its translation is CASSGSWSEKLFF.

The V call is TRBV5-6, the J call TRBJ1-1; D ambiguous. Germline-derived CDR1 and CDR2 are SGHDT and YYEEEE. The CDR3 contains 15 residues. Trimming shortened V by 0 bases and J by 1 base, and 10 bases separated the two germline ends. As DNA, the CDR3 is TGTGCCAGCAGCTTGGTAGACCTACCGAACACTGAAGCTTTCTTT. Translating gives CASSLVDLPNTEAFF.

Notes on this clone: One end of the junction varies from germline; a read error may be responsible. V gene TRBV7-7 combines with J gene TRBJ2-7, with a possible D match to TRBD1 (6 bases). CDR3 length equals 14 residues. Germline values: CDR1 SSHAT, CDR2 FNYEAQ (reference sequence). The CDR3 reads CASSSDRKTYEQYF. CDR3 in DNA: TGTGCTAGCAGTTCAGACAGGAAAACCTACGAGCAGTACTTC.

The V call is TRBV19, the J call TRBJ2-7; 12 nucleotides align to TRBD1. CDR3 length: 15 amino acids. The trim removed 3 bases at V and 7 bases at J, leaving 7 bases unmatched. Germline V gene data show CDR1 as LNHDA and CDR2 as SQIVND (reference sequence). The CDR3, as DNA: TGTGCCAGTAGTATGTGGGGACAGGGGGCGCGTGAGCAGTACTTC. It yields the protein CASSMWGQGAREQYF.

The CDR3 DNA reads as TGTGCCAGTAGTATTGGGGAGGTTCACACCTTC. Translated: CASSIGEVHTF. The rearrangement uses TRBV19 and TRBJ1-2; D is undetermined. Germline values: CDR1 LNHDA, CDR2 SQIVND (reference sequence). The CDR3 sequence is 11 residues long. V was shortened by 3 bases and J by 12 bases, with 11 bases between the two germline ends.

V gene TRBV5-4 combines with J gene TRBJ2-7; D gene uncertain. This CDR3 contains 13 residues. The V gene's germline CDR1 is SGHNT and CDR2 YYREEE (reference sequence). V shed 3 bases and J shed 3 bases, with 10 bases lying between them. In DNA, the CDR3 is TGTGCCAGCAGCTCCCCGTCCAACTACGAGCAGTACTTC. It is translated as CASSSPSNYEQYF.

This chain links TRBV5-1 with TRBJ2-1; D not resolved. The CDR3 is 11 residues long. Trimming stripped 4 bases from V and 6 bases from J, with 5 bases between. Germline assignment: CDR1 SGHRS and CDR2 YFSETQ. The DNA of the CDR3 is TGCGCCAGCAGCCTAGGCAATGAGCAGTTCTTC. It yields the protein CASSLGNEQFF.

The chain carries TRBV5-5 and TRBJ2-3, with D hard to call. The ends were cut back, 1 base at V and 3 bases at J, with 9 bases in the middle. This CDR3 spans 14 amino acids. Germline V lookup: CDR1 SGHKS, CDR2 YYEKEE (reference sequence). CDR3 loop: CASSLTSWTDTQYF. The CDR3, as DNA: TGTGCCAGCAGCTTGACCTCATGGACAGATACGCAGTATTTT.

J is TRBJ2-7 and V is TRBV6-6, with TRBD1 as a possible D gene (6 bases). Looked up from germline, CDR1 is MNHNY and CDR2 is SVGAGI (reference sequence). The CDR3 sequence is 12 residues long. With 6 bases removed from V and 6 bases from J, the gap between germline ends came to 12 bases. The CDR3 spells CASSQQGAEQYF. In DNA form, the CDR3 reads TGTGCCAGCAGCCAACAGGGTGCCGAGCAGTACTTC.

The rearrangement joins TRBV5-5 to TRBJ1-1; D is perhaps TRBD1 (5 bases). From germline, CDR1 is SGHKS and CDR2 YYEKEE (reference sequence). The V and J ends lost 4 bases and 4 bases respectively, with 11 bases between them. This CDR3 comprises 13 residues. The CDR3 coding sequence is TGTGCCAGCAGCGTGGGGAGGGGCACTGAAGCTTTCTTT. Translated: CASSVGRGTEAFF.

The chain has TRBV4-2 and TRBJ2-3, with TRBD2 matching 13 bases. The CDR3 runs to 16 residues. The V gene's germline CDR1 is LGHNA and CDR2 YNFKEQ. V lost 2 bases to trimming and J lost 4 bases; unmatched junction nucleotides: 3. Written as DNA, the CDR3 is TGTGCCAGCAGCCAACCCGGACTAGCGGGGGCAGATACGCAGTATTTT. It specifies CASSQPGLAGADTQYF.

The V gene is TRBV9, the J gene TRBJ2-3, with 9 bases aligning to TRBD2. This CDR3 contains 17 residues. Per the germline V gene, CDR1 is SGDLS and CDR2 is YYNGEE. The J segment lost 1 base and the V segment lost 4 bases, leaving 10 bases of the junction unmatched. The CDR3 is CASSRLAGGRGTDTQYF. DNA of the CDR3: TGTGCCAGCAGCCGACTCGCGGGGGGGCGGGGCACAGATACGCAGTATTTT. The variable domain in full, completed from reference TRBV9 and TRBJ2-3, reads DSGVTQTPKHLITATGQRVTLRCSPRSGDLSVYWYQQSLDQGLQFLIQYYNGEERAKGNILERFSAQQFPDLHSELNLSSLELGDSALYFCASSRLAGGRGTDTQYFGPGTRLTVL.

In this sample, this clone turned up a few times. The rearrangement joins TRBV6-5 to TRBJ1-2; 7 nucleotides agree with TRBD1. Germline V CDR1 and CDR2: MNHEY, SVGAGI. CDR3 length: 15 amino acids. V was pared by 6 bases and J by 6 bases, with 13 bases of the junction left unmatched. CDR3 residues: CASSRGGKGAHGYTF. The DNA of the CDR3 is TGTGCCAGCAGCCGCGGTGGAAAGGGGGCTCATGGCTACACCTTC.

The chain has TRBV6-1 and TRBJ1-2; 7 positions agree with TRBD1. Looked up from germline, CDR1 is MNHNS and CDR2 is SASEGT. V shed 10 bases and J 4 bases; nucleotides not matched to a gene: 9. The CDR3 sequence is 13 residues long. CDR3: CATWGQTVYGYTF. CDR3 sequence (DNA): TGTGCCACGTGGGGACAGACAGTCTATGGCTACACCTTC.

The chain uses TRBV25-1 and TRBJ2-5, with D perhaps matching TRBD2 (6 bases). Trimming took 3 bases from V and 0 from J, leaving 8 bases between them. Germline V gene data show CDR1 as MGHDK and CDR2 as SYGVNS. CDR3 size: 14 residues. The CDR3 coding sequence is TGTGCCAGCAGTGACCTAGCGTACCAAGAGACCCAGTACTTC. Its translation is CASSDLAYQETQYF.

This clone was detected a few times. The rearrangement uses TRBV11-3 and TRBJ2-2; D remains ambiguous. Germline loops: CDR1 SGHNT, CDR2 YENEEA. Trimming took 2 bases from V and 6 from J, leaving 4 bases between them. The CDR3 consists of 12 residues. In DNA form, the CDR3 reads TGTGCCAGCAGCTTATCTGCCGGGGAGCTGTTTTTT. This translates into CASSLSAGELFF.

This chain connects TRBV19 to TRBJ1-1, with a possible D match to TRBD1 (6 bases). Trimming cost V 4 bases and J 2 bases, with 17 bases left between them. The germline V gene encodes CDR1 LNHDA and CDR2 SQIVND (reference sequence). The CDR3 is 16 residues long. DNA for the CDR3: TGTGCCAGTAGTACGACAAAAGGACAGATCAACACTGAAGCTTTCTTT. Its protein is CASSTTKGQINTEAFF.

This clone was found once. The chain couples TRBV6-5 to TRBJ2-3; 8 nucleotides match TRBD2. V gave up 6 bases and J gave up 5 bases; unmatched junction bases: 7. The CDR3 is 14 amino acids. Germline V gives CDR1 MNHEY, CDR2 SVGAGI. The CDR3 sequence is CASSRGLAGDTQYF. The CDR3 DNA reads TGTGCCAGCAGCCGCGGACTAGCTGGAGATACGCAGTATTTT.

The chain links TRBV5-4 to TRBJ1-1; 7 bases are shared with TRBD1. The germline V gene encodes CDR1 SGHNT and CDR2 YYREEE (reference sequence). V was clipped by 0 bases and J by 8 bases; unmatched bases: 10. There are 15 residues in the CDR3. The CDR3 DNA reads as TGTGCCAGCAGCTTGGCAAAGACAGGGTCCTACGAAGCTTTCTTT. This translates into CASSLAKTGSYEAFF.

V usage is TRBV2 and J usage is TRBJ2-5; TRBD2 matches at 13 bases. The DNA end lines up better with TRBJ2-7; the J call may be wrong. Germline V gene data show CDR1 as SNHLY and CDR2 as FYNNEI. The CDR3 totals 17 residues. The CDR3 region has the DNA TGTGCCAGCAGTGGACTAGCGGGGGGCCTGGGCTCCTACGAGCAGTACTTC. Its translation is CASSGLAGGLGSYEQYF.

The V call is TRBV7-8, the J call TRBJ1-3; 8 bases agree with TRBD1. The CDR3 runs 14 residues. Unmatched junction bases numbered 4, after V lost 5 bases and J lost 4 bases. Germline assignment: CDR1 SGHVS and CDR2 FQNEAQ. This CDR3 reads CASSHGQGGNTIYF. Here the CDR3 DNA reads TGTGCCAGCAGCCATGGACAGGGAGGAAACACCATATATTTT.

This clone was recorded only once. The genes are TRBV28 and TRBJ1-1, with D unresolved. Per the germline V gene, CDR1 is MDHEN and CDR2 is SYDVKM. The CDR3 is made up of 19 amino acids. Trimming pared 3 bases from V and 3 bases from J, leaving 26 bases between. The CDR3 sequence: CASSFLSPWSSRRYTEAFF. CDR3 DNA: TGTGCCAGCAGTTTTCTCTCTCCCTGGTCGAGTCGCAGGTACACTGAAGCTTTCTTT.